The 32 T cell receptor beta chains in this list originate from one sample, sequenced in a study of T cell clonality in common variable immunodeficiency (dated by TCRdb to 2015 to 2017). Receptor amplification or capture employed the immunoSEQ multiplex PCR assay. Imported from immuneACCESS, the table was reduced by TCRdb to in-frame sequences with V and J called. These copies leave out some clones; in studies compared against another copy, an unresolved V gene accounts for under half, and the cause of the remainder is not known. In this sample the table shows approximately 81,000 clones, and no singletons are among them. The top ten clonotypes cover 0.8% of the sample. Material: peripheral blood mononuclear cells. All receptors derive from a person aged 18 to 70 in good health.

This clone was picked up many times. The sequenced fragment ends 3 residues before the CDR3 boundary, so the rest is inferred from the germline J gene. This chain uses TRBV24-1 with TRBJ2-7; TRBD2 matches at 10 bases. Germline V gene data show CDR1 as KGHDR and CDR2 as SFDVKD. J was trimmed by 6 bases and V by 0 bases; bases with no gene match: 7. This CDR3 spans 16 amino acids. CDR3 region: CATSDLPASGSSEQYF. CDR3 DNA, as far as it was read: TGTGCCACCAGTGATTTGCCGGCTAGCGGGAGTAGCGAG.

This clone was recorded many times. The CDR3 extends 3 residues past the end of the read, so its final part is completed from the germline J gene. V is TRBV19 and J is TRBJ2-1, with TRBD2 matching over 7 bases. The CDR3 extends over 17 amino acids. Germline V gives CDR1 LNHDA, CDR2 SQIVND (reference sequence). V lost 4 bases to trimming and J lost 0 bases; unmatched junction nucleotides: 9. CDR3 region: CASSNGWLAVSYNEQFF. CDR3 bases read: TGTGCCAGTAGTAACGGTTGGCTAGCGGTCTCCTACAATGAG.

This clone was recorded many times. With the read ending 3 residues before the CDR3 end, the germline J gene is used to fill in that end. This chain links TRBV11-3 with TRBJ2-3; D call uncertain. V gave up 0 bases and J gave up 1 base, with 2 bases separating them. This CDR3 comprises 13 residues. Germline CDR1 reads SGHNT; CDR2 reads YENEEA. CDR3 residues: CASSLDGTDTQYF. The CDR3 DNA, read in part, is TGTGCCAGCAGCTTAGACGGCACAGATACG.

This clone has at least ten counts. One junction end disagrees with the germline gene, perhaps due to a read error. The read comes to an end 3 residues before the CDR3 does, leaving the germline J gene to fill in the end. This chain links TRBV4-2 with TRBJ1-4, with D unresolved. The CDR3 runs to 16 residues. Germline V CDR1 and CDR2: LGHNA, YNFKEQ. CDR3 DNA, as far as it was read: TGCGCCAGCAGCCAAACGTTTCCGGGGAAAGATGAAAAA. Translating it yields CASSQTFPGKDEK. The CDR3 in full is CASSQTFPGKDEKLFF.

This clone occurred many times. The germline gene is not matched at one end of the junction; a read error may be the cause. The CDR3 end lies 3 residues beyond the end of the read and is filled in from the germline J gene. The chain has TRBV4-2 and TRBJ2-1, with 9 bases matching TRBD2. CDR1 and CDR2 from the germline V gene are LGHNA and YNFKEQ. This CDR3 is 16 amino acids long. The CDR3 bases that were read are TGCGCCAGCAGCCAAGTCGCGACTAGCGGCTACAATGAG. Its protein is CASSQVATSGYNE. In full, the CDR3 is CASSQVATSGYNEQFF.

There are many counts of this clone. CDR3 bases read: TGTGCCAGCAGTCTAGCGGGAGTATCAGATACG. It translates to CASSLAGVSDT. The CDR3, in full, reads CASSLAGVSDTQYF. The V and J genes are TRBV7-9 and TRBJ2-3; 10 nucleotides align to TRBD2. Coverage ceases 3 residues before the CDR3 finishes, and the germline J gene fills in the end. CDR1 and CDR2 from the germline V gene are SEHNR and FQNEAQ (reference sequence). The V and J ends lost 6 bases and 4 bases, in that order; junction bases with no gene match: 4. The length of the CDR3 is 14 residues.

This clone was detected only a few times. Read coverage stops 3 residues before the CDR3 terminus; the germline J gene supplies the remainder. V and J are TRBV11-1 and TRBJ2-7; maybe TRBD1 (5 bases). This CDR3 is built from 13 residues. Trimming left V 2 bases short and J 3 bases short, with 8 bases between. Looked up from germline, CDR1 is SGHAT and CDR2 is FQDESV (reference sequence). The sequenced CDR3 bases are TGTGCCAGCAGCTTAAGGACATACTACGAG. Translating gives CASSLRTYYE. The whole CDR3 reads CASSLRTYYEQYF.

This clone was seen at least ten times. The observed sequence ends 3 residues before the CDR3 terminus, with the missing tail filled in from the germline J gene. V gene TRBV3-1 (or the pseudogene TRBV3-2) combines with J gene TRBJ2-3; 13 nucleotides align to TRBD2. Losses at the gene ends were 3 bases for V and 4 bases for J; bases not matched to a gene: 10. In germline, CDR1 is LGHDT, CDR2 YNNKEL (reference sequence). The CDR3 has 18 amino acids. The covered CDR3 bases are TGTGCCAGCAGCCATACGACTAGCGGGAGGCCCGGTTCAGATACG. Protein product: CASSHTTSGRPGSDT. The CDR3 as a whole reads CASSHTTSGRPGSDTQYF.

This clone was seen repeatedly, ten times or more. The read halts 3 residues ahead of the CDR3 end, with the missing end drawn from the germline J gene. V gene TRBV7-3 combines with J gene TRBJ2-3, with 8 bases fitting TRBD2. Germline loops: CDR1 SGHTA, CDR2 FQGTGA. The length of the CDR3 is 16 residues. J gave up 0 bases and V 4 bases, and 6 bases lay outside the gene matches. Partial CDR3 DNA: TGTGCCAGCAGCTCACTTAGCGGGGCTAGCACAGATACG. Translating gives CASSSLSGASTDT. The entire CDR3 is CASSSLSGASTDTQYF.

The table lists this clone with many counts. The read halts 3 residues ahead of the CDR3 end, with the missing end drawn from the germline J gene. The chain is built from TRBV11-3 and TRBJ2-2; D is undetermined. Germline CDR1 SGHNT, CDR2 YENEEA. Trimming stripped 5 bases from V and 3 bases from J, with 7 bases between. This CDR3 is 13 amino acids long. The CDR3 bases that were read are TGTGCCAGCAGCCCAAGGTACACCGGGGAG. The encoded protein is CASSPRYTGE. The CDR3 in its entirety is CASSPRYTGELFF.

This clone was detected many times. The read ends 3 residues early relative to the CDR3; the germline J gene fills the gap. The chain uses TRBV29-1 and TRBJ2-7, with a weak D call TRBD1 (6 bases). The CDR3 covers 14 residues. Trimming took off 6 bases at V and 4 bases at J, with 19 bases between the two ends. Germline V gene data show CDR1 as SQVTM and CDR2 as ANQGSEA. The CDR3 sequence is CSVPLQGNLYEQYF. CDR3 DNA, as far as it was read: TGCAGCGTCCCCCTTCAGGGGAACCTTTACGAG.

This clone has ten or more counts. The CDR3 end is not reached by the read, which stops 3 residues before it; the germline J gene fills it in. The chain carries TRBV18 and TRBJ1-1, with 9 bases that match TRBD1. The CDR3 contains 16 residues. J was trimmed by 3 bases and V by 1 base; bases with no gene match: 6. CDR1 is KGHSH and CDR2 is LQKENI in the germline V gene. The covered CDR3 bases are TGTGCCAGCTCACCACGGGACAGGGTACTGGACACTGAA. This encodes CASSPRDRVLDTE. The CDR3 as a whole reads CASSPRDRVLDTEAFF.

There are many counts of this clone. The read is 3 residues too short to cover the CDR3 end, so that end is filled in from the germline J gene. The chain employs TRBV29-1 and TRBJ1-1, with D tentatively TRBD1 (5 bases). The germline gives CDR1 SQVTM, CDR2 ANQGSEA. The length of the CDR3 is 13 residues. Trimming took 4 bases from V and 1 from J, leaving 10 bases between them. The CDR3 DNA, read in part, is TGCAGCGTTGTTGGCAGGGCGAACACTGAA. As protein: CSVVGRANTE. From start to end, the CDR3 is CSVVGRANTEAFF.

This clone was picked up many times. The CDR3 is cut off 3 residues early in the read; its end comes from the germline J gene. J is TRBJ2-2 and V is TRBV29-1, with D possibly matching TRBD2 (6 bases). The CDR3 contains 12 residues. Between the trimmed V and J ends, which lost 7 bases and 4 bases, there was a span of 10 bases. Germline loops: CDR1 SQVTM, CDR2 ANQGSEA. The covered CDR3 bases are TGCAGCGCTGTCGGGGGCACCGGGGAG. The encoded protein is CSAVGGTGE. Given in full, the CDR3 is CSAVGGTGELFF.

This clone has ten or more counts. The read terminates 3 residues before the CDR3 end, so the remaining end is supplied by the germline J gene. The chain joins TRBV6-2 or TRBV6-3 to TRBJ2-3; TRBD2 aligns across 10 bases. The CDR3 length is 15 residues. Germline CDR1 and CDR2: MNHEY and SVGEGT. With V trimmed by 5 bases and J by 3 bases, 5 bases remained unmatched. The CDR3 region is CASSQLAGGTDTQYF. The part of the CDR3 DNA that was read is TGTGCCAGCAGTCAATTAGCGGGAGGAACAGATACG.

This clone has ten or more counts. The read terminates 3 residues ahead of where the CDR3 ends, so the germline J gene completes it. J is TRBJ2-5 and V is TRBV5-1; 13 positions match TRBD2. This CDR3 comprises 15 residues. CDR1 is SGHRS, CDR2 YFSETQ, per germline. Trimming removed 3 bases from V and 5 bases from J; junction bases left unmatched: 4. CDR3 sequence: CASSSGLAGVETQYF. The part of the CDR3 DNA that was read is TGCGCCAGCAGCTCAGGACTAGCGGGAGTTGAGACC.

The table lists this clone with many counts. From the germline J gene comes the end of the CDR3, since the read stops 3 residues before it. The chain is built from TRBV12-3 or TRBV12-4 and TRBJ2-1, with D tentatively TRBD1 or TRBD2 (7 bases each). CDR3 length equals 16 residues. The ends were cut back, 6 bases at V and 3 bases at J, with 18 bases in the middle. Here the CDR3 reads CASRTGRAESYNEQFF. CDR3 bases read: TGTGCCAGCAGGACAGGGAGGGCCGAAAGCTACAATGAG.

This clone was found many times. CDR3 amino acids: CASSPDRAGSPLHF. The sequenced CDR3 bases are TGTGCCAGCTCACCTGACAGGGCCGGATCACCC. The V and J genes are TRBV18 and TRBJ1-6; 7 bases are a match to TRBD1. The CDR3 is cut off 3 residues early in the read; its end comes from the germline J gene. The CDR3 has 14 residues. The germline CDR1 and CDR2 sequences are KGHSH and LQKENI. V gave up 3 bases and J gave up 10 bases; unmatched junction bases: 6.

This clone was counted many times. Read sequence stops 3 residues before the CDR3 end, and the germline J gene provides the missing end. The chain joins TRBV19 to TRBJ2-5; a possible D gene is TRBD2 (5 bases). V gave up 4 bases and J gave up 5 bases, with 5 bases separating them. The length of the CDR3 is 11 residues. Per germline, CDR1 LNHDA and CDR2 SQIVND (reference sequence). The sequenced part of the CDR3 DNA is TGTGCCAGTAGTACGGGGGAGACC. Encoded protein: CASSTGET. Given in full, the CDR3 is CASSTGETQYF.

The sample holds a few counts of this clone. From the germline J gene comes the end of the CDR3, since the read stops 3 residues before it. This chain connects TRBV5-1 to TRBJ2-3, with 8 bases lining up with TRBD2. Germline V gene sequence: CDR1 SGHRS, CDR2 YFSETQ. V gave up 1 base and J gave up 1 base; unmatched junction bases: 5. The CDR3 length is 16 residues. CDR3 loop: CASSLKTSERTDTQYF. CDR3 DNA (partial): TGCGCCAGCAGCTTGAAGACTAGCGAACGCACAGATACG.

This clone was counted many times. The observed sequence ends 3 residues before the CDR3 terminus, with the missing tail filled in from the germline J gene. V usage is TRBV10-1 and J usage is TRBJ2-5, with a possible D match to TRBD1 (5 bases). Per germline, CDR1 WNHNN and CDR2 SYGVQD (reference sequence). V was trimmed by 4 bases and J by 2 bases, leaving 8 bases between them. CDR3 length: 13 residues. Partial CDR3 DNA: TGCGCCAGCAGTGCGTCAGGGCAAGAGACC. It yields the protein CASSASGQET. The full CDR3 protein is CASSASGQETQYF.

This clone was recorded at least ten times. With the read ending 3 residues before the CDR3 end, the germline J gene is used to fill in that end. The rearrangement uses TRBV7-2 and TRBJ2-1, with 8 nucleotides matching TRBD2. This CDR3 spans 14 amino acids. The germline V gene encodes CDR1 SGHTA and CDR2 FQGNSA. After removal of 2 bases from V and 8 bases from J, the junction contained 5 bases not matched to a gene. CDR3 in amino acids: CASSLILAGYEQFF. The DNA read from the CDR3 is TGTGCCAGCAGCTTAATCCTAGCGGGCTATGAG. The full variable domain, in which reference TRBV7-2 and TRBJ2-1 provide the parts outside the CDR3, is GAGVSQSPSNKVTEKGKDVELRCDPISGHTALYWYRQSLGQGLEFLIYFQGNSAPDKSGLPSDRFSAERTGGSVSTLTIQRTQQEDSAVYLCASSLILAGYEQFFGPGTRLTVL.

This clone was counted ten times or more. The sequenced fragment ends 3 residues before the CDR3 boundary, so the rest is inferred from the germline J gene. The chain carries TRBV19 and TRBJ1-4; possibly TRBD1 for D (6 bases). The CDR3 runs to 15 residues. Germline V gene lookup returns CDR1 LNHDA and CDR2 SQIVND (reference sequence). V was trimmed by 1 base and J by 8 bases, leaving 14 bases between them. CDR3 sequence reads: CASSIGLRGDEKLFF. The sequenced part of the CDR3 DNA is TGTGCCAGTAGTATAGGCCTCAGGGGAGACGAAAAA.

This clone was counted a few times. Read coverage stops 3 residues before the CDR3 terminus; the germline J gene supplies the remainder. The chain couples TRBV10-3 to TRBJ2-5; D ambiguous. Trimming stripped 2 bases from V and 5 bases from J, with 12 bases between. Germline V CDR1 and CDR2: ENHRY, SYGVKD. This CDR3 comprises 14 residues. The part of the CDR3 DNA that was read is TGTGCCATCAGTGAGGCGGCATCTTCGGAGACC. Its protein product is CAISEAASSET. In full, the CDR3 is CAISEAASSETQYF.

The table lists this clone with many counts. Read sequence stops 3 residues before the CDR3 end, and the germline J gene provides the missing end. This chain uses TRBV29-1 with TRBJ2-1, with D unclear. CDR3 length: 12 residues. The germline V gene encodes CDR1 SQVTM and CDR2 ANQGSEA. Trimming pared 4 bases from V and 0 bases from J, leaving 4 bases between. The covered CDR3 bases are TGCAGCGTTGCTAGCTCCTACAATGAG. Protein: CSVASSYNE. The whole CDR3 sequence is CSVASSYNEQFF.

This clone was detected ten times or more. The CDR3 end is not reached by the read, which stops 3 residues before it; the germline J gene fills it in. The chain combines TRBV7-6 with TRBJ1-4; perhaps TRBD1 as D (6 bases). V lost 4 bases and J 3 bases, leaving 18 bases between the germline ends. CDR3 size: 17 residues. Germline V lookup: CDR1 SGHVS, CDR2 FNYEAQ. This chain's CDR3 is CASSYRTDLLANEKLFF. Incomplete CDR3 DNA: TGTGCCAGCAGCTACCGGACAGACCTCTTGGCTAATGAAAAA.

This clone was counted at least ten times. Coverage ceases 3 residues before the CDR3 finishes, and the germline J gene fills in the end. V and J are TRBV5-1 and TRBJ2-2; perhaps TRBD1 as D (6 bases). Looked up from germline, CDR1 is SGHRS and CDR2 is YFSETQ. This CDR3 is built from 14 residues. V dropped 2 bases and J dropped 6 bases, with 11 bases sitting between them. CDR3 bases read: TGCGCCAGCAGCTTCCCAGGGGACGCCGGGGAG. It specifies CASSFPGDAGE. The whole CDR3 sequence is CASSFPGDAGELFF.

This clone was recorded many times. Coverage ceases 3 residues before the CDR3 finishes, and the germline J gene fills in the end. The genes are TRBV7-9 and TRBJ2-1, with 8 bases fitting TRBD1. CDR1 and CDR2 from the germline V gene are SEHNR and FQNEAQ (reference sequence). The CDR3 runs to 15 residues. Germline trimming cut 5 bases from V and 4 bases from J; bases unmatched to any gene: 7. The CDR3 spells CASSPSGQAYNEQFF. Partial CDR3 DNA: TGTGCCAGCAGCCCTTCGGGACAGGCTTACAATGAG.

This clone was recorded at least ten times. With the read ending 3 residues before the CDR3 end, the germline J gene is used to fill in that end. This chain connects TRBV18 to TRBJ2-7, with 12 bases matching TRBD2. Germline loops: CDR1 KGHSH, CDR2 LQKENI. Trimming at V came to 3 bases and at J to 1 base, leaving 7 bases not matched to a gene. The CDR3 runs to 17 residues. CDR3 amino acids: CASSPVLAGGSSYEQYF. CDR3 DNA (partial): TGTGCCAGCTCACCCGTACTAGCGGGAGGCTCTTCCTACGAG.

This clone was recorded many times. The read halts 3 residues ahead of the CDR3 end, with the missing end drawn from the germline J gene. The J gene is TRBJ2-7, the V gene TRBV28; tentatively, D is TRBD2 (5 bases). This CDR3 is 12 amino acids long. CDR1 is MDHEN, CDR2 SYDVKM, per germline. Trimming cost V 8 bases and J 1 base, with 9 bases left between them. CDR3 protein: CASLDSSYEQYF. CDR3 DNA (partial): TGTGCCAGCCTGGACTCTTCCTACGAG.

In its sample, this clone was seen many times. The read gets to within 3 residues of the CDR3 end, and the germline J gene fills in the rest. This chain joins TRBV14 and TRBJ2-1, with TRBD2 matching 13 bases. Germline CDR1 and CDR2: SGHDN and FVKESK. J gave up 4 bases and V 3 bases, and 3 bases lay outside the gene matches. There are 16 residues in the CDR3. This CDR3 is CASSQEGLAGYNEQFF. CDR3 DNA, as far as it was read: TGTGCCAGCAGCCAGGAGGGACTAGCGGGATACAATGAG. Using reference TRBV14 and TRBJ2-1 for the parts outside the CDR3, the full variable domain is EAGVTQFPSHSVIEKGQTVTLRCDPISGHDNLYWYRRVMGKEIKFLLHFVKESKQDESGMPNNRFLAERTGGTYSTLKVQPAELEDSGVYFCASSQEGLAGYNEQFFGPGTRLTVL.

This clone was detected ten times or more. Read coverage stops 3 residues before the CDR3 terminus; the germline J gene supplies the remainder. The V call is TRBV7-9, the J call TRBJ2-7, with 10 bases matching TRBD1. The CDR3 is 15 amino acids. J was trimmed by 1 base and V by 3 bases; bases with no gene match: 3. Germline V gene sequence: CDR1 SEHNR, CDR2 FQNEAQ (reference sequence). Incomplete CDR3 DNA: TGTGCCAGCAGCTTCGGGACAGGGGAGTCCTACGAG. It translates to CASSFGTGESYE. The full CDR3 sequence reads CASSFGTGESYEQYF.